Described below is a single T cell receptor beta chain sequence and its context. Clones were sequenced by immunoSEQ multiplex PCR, and TCRdb holds only the in-frame ones, with some missing. There are approximately 300,000 clones in the sample; approximately 81% occur only once, and 1.5% to 2% lies in the top ten. This record belongs to a study of blood T cell repertoires in COVID-19. The germline V gene encodes CDR1 KGHSH and CDR2 LQKENI. The CDR3 length is 19 residues. V lost 2 bases and J lost 2, with 25 bases in between. The sequenced sample consisted of PBMCs or T cells enriched from blood (not recorded which). The chain is built from TRBV18 and TRBJ2-7; D may be TRBD2 (6 bases). The sequence was collected from a woman aged 25-40 years who had been exposed to COVID-19. CDR3 DNA sequence: TGTGCCAGCTCACCAGGCGGGGAGAGAACCGCTCAACTCGCCTACGAGCAGTACTTC. This translates into CASSPGGERTAQLAYEQYF. The variable domain in full, completed from reference TRBV18 and TRBJ2-7, reads NAGVMQNPRHLVRRRGQEARLRCSPMKGHSHVYWYRQLPEEGLKFMVYLQKENIIDESGMPKERFSAEFPKEGPSILRIQQVVRGDSAAYFCASSPGGERTAQLAYEQYFGPGTRLTVT.